The entry below gives a single TCR beta chain sequence along with its context. Its antigen remains unidentified. These data are taken from a study of cytomegalovirus exposure and HLA in healthy donors. Study-wide findings and caveats: In a later analysis, compared with equally common non-associated chains, HLA-associated beta chains were more expanded.

Vbeta (60) and Jbeta (13) primers were used in the PCR. Only in-frame clones appear in the TCRdb table, and some are missing; sequencing was by immunoSEQ multiplex PCR. This sample's clone table lists tens of thousands of clones. The V end was cut by 7 bases, the J end by 3 bases, with 9 bases between. CDR1 and CDR2 from the germline V gene are MNHNS and SASEGT. This CDR3 has 12 amino acids. The chain has TRBV6-1 and TRBJ1-2, with D perhaps TRBD1 (6 bases). The receptor's source is a male donor in good health and CMV-seropositive. Material: PBMCs. The CDR3 DNA is TGTGCCAGCACCCGGACAGACTATGGCTACACCTTC. Translating gives CASTRTDYGYTF.